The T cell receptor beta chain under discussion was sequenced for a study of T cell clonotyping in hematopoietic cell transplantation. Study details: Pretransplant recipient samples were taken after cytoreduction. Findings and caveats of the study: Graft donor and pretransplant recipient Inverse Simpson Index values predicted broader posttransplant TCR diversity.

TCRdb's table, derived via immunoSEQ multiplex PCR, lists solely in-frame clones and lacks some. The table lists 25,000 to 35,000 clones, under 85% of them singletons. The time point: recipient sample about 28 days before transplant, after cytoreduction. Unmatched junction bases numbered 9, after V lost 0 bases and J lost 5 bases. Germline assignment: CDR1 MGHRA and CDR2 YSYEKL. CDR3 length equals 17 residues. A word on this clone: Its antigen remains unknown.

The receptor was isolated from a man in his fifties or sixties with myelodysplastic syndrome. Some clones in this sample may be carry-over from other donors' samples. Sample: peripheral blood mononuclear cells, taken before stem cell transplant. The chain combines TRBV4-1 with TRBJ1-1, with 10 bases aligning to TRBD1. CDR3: CASSQDVDRGHRTEAFF. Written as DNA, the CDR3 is TGCGCCAGCAGCCAAGATGTAGACAGGGGGCATAGGACTGAAGCTTTCTTT.